This TCR beta chain was recorded in a study of T cell responses to AZD1222 COVID-19 vaccine. The CDR3 runs 14 residues. V dropped 5 bases and J dropped 6 bases, with 16 bases sitting between them. The germline V gene has CDR1 LNHDA and CDR2 SQIVND (reference sequence). Sequencing was performed with immunoSEQ multiplex PCR; in TCRdb, only in-frame clones are kept and a portion is missing. The table includes 50,000 to 70,000 clones, around 88% detected once. This clonotype was sampled from an adult who received the AZD1222 COVID-19 vaccine. Sequenced here: peripheral blood, sampled 28 days after the second AZD1222 dose. The rearrangement joins TRBV19 to TRBJ1-1; D possibly corresponds to TRBD1 (5 bases). In DNA, the CDR3 is TGTGCCAGTAGTGTCCTTGACCGAGGGGCTGAAGCTTTCTTT. The encoded protein is CASSVLDRGAEAFF.